Only one count was recorded for the clone carrying this T cell receptor (beta chain). Antigen: not known. The CDR3 extends over 16 amino acids. CDR1 SGHTS and CDR2 YDEGEE come from the germline V gene. V lost 2 bases to trimming and J lost 4 bases; unmatched junction nucleotides: 8. Both 60 Vbeta primers and 13 Jbeta primers went into the PCR. Sequenced by immunoSEQ multiplex PCR; TCRdb stores in-frame clones only, minus some. The table shows roughly 180,000 clones, with more than 65% occurring only once. The data were taken from a study of cytomegalovirus exposure and HLA in healthy donors. Study-wide points: Reports indicated that the classifier achieved high specificity and sensitivity in diagnosing cytomegalovirus status. In a later analysis, V- and J-gene trimming of beta chains associated with a DCLRE1C missense variant, replicated independently.

This sequence joins TRBV5-8 and TRBJ1-4, with 7 bases matching TRBD1. This sequence originates from a female donor in good health and CMV-seronegative. Specimen: PBMCs. The CDR3 DNA follows: TGTGCCAGCAGCTTTTACGGAGGGGGCTTTAATGAAAAACTGTTTTTT. Translating it yields CASSFYGGGFNEKLFF.